The text below deals with one T cell receptor (beta chain). This record comes from a study of CD8 T cells in ankylosing spondylitis. TCRdb reprocessed the 5' RACE reads with MiXCR, giving one entry per CDR3 protein. The sample contains 200,000 to 300,000 distinct CDR3 sequences, over 9.5% of which appear only once. Germline-derived CDR1 and CDR2 are SEHNR and FQNEAQ (reference sequence). This CDR3 is 15 amino acids long. V shed 3 bases and J 2 bases; nucleotides not matched to a gene: 4. The receptor was derived from a male donor with ankylosing spondylitis or in good health (not recorded which). Sequencing was performed on blood, either unsorted or a sorted T cell fraction (not recorded which). This sequence joins TRBV7-9 and TRBJ1-5, with TRBD1 matching over 7 bases. The CDR3 loop is CASSLDQGGNQPQHF. For the CDR3, the DNA is TGTGCCAGCAGCTTGGATCAGGGGGGCAATCAGCCCCAGCATTTT.